The T cell receptor beta chain described here comes from a study of lymphopenia after photon versus proton radiotherapy. Study findings and constraints: Photon-treated patients lost naive T cells and TCR diversity; proton-treated stayed stable. Larger post-nadir TCR diversity loss correlated inversely with survival in deceased patients. Survival link was tested only in deceased patients; proton benefit remains a possibility. Oligoclonal CD8+ Temra expansion after nadir drove photon patients' diversity drop.

The length of the CDR3 is 18 residues. J was trimmed by 4 bases and V by 0 bases; bases with no gene match: 6. CDR1 MNHEY and CDR2 SMNVEV come from the germline V gene (reference sequence). In regard to this clone: Its cognate antigen is unknown.

Clones were sequenced by immunoSEQ multiplex PCR, and TCRdb holds only the in-frame ones, with some missing. The table includes 75,000 or so clones, 65% to 85% detected once. This chain joins TRBV27 and TRBJ2-6, with TRBD1 matching 10 bases. The sample consisted of peripheral blood, taken from a patient treated with proton-based radiotherapy. The receptor was isolated from a man between 60 and 75 years old with pancreatic cancer. The CDR3 sequence is CASSLSRQGAGGANVLTF. The CDR3 region has the DNA TGTGCCAGCAGTTTATCGAGACAGGGGGCTGGAGGGGCCAACGTCCTGACTTTC. The complete variable domain, with remaining parts taken from reference TRBV27 and TRBJ2-6, reads EAQVTQNPRYLITVTGKKLTVTCSQNMNHEYMSWYRQDPGLGLRQIYYSMNVEVTDKGDVPEGYKVSRKEKRNFPLILESPSPNQTSLYFCASSLSRQGAGGANVLTFGAGSRLTVL.